This TCR beta chain comes out of a study of T cell repertoires in cytomegalovirus infection. About the research overall: Based on public TCR beta signatures, there were indications of CMV infection and of a matching HLA type. Study-level findings and limits: Summed frequency of shared TCR beta families picked out CMV carriers who also had the relevant HLA. It was HLA-C-restricted CMV-specific TCR beta clonotypes that dominated the response ex vivo.

TCRdb reprocessed the reads via MiXCR and lists one record per CDR3 protein. The data show about 180,000 distinct CDR3 sequences, with around an eighth seen just once and around 27% held by the top ten. V was cut by 6 bases and J by 2 bases, with 17 bases left in between. This CDR3 region has 15 residues. Germline V gene lookup returns CDR1 DFQATT and CDR2 SNEGSKA (reference sequence). In the case of this clonotype: Its antigen remains unidentified.

Source material: PBMCs. The receptor was isolated from a human donor in good health (CMV status not recorded). Some clones in this sample may be carry-over from other donors' samples. The chain links TRBV20-1 to TRBJ2-1; D is tentatively TRBD1 or TRBD2 (5 bases each). CDR3 protein: CSAPEGSSTYNEQFF. The CDR3 DNA reads as TGCAGTGCCCCTGAGGGGTCCAGCACCTACAATGAGCAGTTCTTC.